The rows below give T cell receptor beta chains drawn from one sample of a study of neurological immune-mediated disorders. TCRdb reprocessed the 5' RACE reads via MiXCR and lists one record per CDR3 protein. The repertoire holds 25,000 or so distinct CDR3 sequences, with approximately 13% as singletons. The sample taken for sequencing was CD4+ T cells from blood. Receptor source: a female donor with HTLV-1-associated myelopathy (HAM/TSP). Both conserved end residues are part of each CDR3. D genes are given only for firm matches. The size entry is marked missing in some rows and otherwise reads once, few, many or a size class.

cdr3_aa cdr3_nt v_call d_call clone_size j_call
CASSQDLTSGREETQYF TGTGCCAGCAGCCAAGATCTAACTAGCGGGAGGGAAGAGACCCAGTACTTC TRBV3-1 TRBD2 many TRBJ2-5
CASSIGSQSSQFF TGTGCCAGTAGTATCGGGTCCCAATCCTCGCAGTTCTTC TRBV19 . many TRBJ2-1
CASSYSLAGGTDTQYF TGTGCCAGCAGTTACTCACTAGCGGGGGGCACAGATACGCAGTATTTT TRBV6-5 TRBD2 many TRBJ2-3
CASSLETGATYEQYF TGTGCCAGCAGCTTAGAGACAGGGGCTACCTACGAGCAGTACTTC TRBV7-8 TRBD1 many TRBJ2-7
CATSRPRGLNTEAFF TGTGCCACCAGCAGACCCAGGGGGCTGAACACTGAAGCTTTCTTT TRBV15 TRBD1 many TRBJ1-1
CSARSKLAGVREQYF TGCAGTGCTCGGAGTAAGCTAGCGGGAGTTCGCGAGCAGTACTTC TRBV20-1 TRBD2 many TRBJ2-7
CASSWGSRWGASGSDEQFF TGTGCCAGCAGTTGGGGGAGCAGGTGGGGTGCCAGCGGGAGTGATGAGCAGTTCTTC TRBV6-5 TRBD2 many TRBJ2-1
CASSFTGRDTEAFF TGCGCCAGCAGCTTTACGGGGCGGGACACTGAAGCTTTCTTT TRBV5-1 . medium-sized TRBJ1-1
CSARDGSDEQFF TGCAGTGCTAGGGACGGCAGCGATGAGCAGTTCTTC TRBV20-1 . many TRBJ2-1
CASSDFGAGEDTGELFF TGCGCCAGCAGTGATTTTGGAGCGGGAGAGGATACCGGGGAGCTGTTTTTT TRBV10-1 TRBD2 medium-sized TRBJ2-2
CASSYRQGAKEQFF TGTGCCAGCAGCTACCGACAGGGGGCAAAGGAGCAGTTCTTC TRBV11-1 TRBD1 many TRBJ2-1
CSAEGQGTHNEQFF TGCAGTGCTGAGGGACAGGGTACACACAATGAGCAGTTCTTC TRBV20-1 TRBD1 . TRBJ2-1
CSVGGNLIGTDTQYF TGCAGCGTTGGGGGGAACCTAATCGGGACAGATACGCAGTATTTT TRBV29-1 . many TRBJ2-3
CASRPPGLAEPRTQYF TGCGCCAGCAGACCCCCGGGACTAGCGGAGCCCAGGACCCAGTACTTC TRBV5-1 TRBD2 many TRBJ2-5
CASRGGGGPDTQYF TGTGCCAGCAGGGGGGGGGGCGGCCCAGATACGCAGTATTTT TRBV28 . many TRBJ2-3
CSVGGSTGTYEQYF TGCAGCGTTGGGGGTTCGACAGGGACCTACGAGCAGTACTTC TRBV29-1 TRBD1 many TRBJ2-7
CASSYATPERSPLHF TGTGCCAGCAGTTACGCAACCCCCGAGCGATCACCCCTCCACTTT TRBV6-6 . many TRBJ1-6
CASSPTSGGPMETQYF TGCGCCAGCAGCCCCACTAGCGGGGGTCCCATGGAGACCCAGTACTTC TRBV4-3 TRBD2 many TRBJ2-5
CASSQDLGVHGYTF TGTGCCAGCAGCCAAGATCTCGGGGTACATGGCTACACCTTC TRBV3-1 . many TRBJ1-2
CASFRTGGIYEHFF TGTGCCAGCTTCCGGACAGGGGGCATCTATGAGCATTTCTTC TRBV6-5 TRBD1 . TRBJ2-1
CSARITGVSYNEQFF TGCAGTGCTAGGATTACAGGGGTCTCCTACAATGAGCAGTTCTTC TRBV20-1 TRBD1 many TRBJ2-1
CASSSGQGRGADTQYF TGTGCCAGCAGCTCCGGACAGGGTCGCGGGGCAGATACGCAGTATTTT TRBV7-3 TRBD1 . TRBJ2-3
CASSEDGADIATNEKLFF TGTGCCAGCAGTGAAGATGGGGCGGACATTGCAACTAATGAAAAACTGTTTTTT TRBV6-1 . many TRBJ1-4
CASSLAQVLDTQYF TGCGCCAGCAGCTTGGCCCAAGTTCTGGATACGCAGTATTTT TRBV5-1 . many TRBJ2-3
CASSPPNAGEQYF TGTGCCAGCTCACCACCCAATGCGGGCGAGCAGTACTTC TRBV18 . . TRBJ2-7
CSARGGTSGNNEQFF TGCAGTGCTAGAGGGGGGACTAGCGGGAACAATGAGCAGTTCTTC TRBV20-1 TRBD2 . TRBJ2-1
CASSGLAGGVSYNEQFF TGTGCCAGCAGCGGACTAGCGGGAGGGGTCTCCTACAATGAGCAGTTCTTC TRBV6-6 TRBD2 . TRBJ2-1
CASSLDQETQYF TGCGCCAGCAGCTTGGACCAAGAGACCCAGTACTTC TRBV5-1 . medium-sized TRBJ2-5
CASLIAGKIYNEQFF TGCGCCAGCTTGATAGCGGGGAAGATCTACAATGAGCAGTTCTTC TRBV5-1 TRBD2 . TRBJ2-1
CSASFSDNYGYTF TGCAGTGCTAGTTTTTCAGATAACTATGGCTACACCTTC TRBV20-1 . many TRBJ1-2
CSARGGRLTDTQYF TGCAGTGCGCGGGGGGGCCGCCTCACAGATACGCAGTATTTT TRBV20-1 TRBD2 once TRBJ2-3
CASSRTGSRTQYF TGTGCCAGCAGCCGGACGGGCTCCAGGACCCAGTACTTC TRBV14 . medium-sized TRBJ2-5
CASSSGITQYF TGTGCCAGCAGCAGTGGGATCACGCAGTATTTT TRBV7-9 . many TRBJ2-3
CAISEAPGNTGELFF TGTGCCATCAGTGAGGCACCTGGGAACACCGGGGAGCTGTTTTTT TRBV10-3 . many TRBJ2-2
CASSRRAGPGETQYF TGTGCCAGCAGCCGACGCGCGGGACCTGGGGAGACCCAGTACTTC TRBV7-2 . many TRBJ2-5
CASSIGDIQYF TGTGCCAGTAGTATAGGAGACATTCAGTACTTC TRBV19 . many TRBJ2-4
CASSSIKGSYEQYF TGTGCCAGCAGCTCTATCAAGGGCTCCTACGAGCAGTACTTC TRBV5-5 . many TRBJ2-7
CASSARQGPDYGYTF TGTGCCAGCAGCGCAAGACAGGGCCCCGACTATGGCTACACCTTC TRBV9 TRBD1 many TRBJ1-2
CASSLEQQAGETQYF TGCGCCAGCAGCTTGGAGCAGCAGGCCGGGGAGACCCAGTACTTC TRBV5-1 . many TRBJ2-5
CASSQDQGPNTEAFF TGCGCCAGCAGCCAAGATCAGGGGCCGAACACTGAAGCTTTCTTT TRBV4-1 . many TRBJ1-1
CASSLPTSGRASTDTQYF TGTGCCAGCAGTTTGCCCACCTCGGGGAGAGCTAGCACAGATACGCAGTATTTT TRBV27 . many TRBJ2-3
CSAIPDRGAKNIQYF TGCAGTGCTATTCCCGACAGGGGAGCCAAAAACATTCAGTACTTC TRBV20-1 TRBD1 many TRBJ2-4
CASSLGGGGPPFF TGTGCCAGCAGCTTAGGAGGCGGGGGCCCCCCGTTCTTC TRBV7-2 . many TRBJ2-1
CASSPGGGSQNIQYF TGCGCCAGCAGCCCGGGGGGGGGCTCCCAAAACATTCAGTACTTC TRBV5-1 TRBD2 many TRBJ2-4
CASSQEGYRDRHYEQYF TGCGCCAGCAGCCAAGAAGGGTATAGGGACAGGCACTACGAGCAGTACTTC TRBV4-1 TRBD1 many TRBJ2-7
CASSLLAGGPGYEQYF TGTGCCAGCAGTTTACTAGCGGGGGGGCCCGGTTACGAGCAGTACTTC TRBV12-3/TRBV12-4 TRBD2 many TRBJ2-7
CASSVGDIINNSPLHF TGTGCCAGCAGCGTAGGGGACATCATCAATAATTCACCCCTCCACTTT TRBV9 . many TRBJ1-6
CASRPTGNYGYTF TGCGCCAGCAGACCGACAGGGAACTATGGCTACACCTTC TRBV5-1 TRBD1 many TRBJ1-2